This entry lists 30 T cell receptor beta chains sequenced from one sample in a study of T cell responses to AZD1222 COVID-19 vaccine. The repertoire was sequenced with immunoSEQ multiplex PCR; TCRdb's copy has only in-frame clones and lacks some. The table records about 220,000 clones, more than 85% of them present only once. The material sequenced was peripheral blood, taken on day 0 of MenACWY control vaccination. These receptors were taken from an adult in good health.

V gene TRBV5-1 combines with J gene TRBJ1-2, with a weak D call TRBD1 (5 bases). This CDR3 contains 15 residues. V lost 0 bases to trimming and J lost 4 bases, with 13 bases between them. From germline, CDR1 is SGHRS and CDR2 YFSETQ. The CDR3 DNA follows: TGCGCCAGCAGCTTGGAGCCAGGGAATGGCTATGGCTACACCTTC. This gives the protein CASSLEPGNGYGYTF.

V and J are TRBV7-9 and TRBJ2-1, with TRBD1 identical over 7 bases. The CDR3 is 14 amino acids. Germline trimming cut 4 bases from V and 13 bases from J; bases unmatched to any gene: 13. CDR1 SEHNR and CDR2 FQNEAQ come from the germline V gene (reference sequence). The CDR3: CASSYLATGVGQFF. In DNA form, the CDR3 reads TGTGCCAGCAGCTACCTGGCTACAGGGGTAGGACAGTTCTTC.

The chain has TRBV18 and TRBJ1-1, with D uncertain. Germline-derived CDR1 and CDR2 are KGHSH and LQKENI. This CDR3 region has 15 residues. V was trimmed by 3 bases and J by 2 bases, leaving 13 bases between them. The DNA for the CDR3 is TGTGCCAGCTCACCTTTTAGGATTAGCAACACTGAAGCTTTCTTT. It specifies CASSPFRISNTEAFF.

In nucleotides, the CDR3 is TGTGCCAGCAGCTTGCTCGGGTCCTATGGCTACACCTTC. It yields the protein CASSLLGSYGYTF. J is TRBJ1-2 and V is TRBV5-6; D gene ambiguous. The CDR3 length is 13 residues. Germline values: CDR1 SGHDT, CDR2 YYEEEE. With 1 base removed from V and 4 bases from J, the gap between germline ends came to 8 bases.

The genes are TRBV12-3 or TRBV12-4 and TRBJ1-1; TRBD1 aligns across 8 bases. The CDR3 length is 13 residues. V lost 7 bases to trimming and J lost 4 bases; unmatched junction nucleotides: 5. The CDR3 reads CASIVTGGTEAFF. As DNA, the CDR3 is TGTGCCAGCATCGTCACAGGGGGCACTGAAGCTTTCTTT.

The chain is built from TRBV7-8 and TRBJ1-1; no reliable D call. V lost 1 base and J lost 7, with 13 bases in between. Germline CDR1 and CDR2: SGHVS and FQNEAQ. The CDR3 length is 14 residues. The CDR3 nucleotides read TGTGCCAGCAGCTTAGTGAGAGGAACAAGTGAAGCTTTCTTT. Its translation: CASSLVRGTSEAFF.

This rearrangement joins TRBV11-2 to TRBJ2-3; D is perhaps TRBD1 (6 bases). The ends were cut back, 1 base at V and 2 bases at J, with 19 bases in the middle. CDR1 is SGHAT, CDR2 FQNNGV, per germline. The CDR3 has 18 amino acids. The CDR3 is CASSLGQGMSRVTDTQYF. The CDR3, as DNA: TGTGCCAGCAGCTTAGGTCAGGGGATGAGTAGAGTCACAGATACGCAGTATTTT.

On this clone: A read error may explain this, as a much larger clone is one base away. This chain connects TRBV5-1 to TRBJ1-2, with D perhaps TRBD1 (5 bases). This CDR3 is built from 14 residues. V lost 0 bases and J lost 6, with 12 bases in between. Germline V CDR1 and CDR2: SGHRS, YFSETQ. The CDR3 region has the DNA TGCGCCAGCAGCTTGGGCGCGGGGGGAGATGGCTACACCTTC. As protein: CASSLGAGGDGYTF.

The chain carries TRBV27 and TRBJ1-6, with a possible D match to TRBD1 (5 bases). CDR1 is MNHEY and CDR2 is SMNVEV in the germline V gene (reference sequence). The CDR3 extends over 18 amino acids. V shed 2 bases and J shed 8 bases, with 22 bases lying between them. The CDR3 loop is CASSLGPPGRAGDSPLHF. CDR3 nucleotide sequence: TGTGCCAGCAGTTTAGGGCCCCCGGGCAGGGCGGGAGATTCACCCCTCCACTTT.

The chain carries TRBV5-8 and TRBJ2-5; TRBD1 matches at 8 bases. Germline assignment: CDR1 SGHTS and CDR2 YDEGEE. This CDR3 is built from 16 residues. V trimming: 4 bases; J trimming: 4 bases; junction bases outside the gene matches: 12. The CDR3 nucleotides are TGTGCCAGCAGCAAAGGAACCCAGGGGGCCCGAGAGACCCAGTACTTC. Translation: CASSKGTQGARETQYF.

This CDR3 reads CASSSGLLNTEAFF. CDR3 nucleotides: TGTGCCAGCAGCTCTGGACTATTGAACACTGAAGCTTTCTTT. The rearrangement uses TRBV5-4 and TRBJ1-1; D not certain. Germline loops: CDR1 SGHNT, CDR2 YYREEE (reference sequence). With 3 bases removed from V and 0 bases from J, the gap between germline ends came to 9 bases. CDR3 length: 14 residues.

The chain recombines TRBV5-6 with TRBJ1-5, with D unclear. The CDR3 contains 15 residues. Germline loops: CDR1 SGHDT, CDR2 YYEEEE. V was pared by 4 bases and J by 0 bases, with 11 bases between. The CDR3 spells CASSPSPTSNQPQHF. The CDR3 DNA follows: TGTGCCAGCAGCCCCTCTCCAACTAGCAATCAGCCCCAGCATTTT.

The chain recombines TRBV4-2 with TRBJ1-2; possible D gene TRBD1, 5 bases. The V and J ends lost 2 bases and 6 bases respectively, with 19 bases between them. The CDR3 extends over 16 amino acids. Germline V lookup: CDR1 LGHNA, CDR2 YNFKEQ. The CDR3 bases are TGTGCCAGCAGCCAATCCCGGAAGGTCCCGGGGGATGGCTACACCTTC. It codes for CASSQSRKVPGDGYTF.

The chain combines TRBV6-4 with TRBJ1-1; D unclear. Trimming shortened V by 2 bases and J by 5 bases, and 9 bases separated the two germline ends. CDR1 MRHNA and CDR2 SNTAGT come from the germline V gene. The CDR3 length is 13 residues. The DNA of the CDR3 is TGTGCCAGCAGTGACGGAGGGATGACTGAAGCTTTCTTT. The encoded protein is CASSDGGMTEAFF.

The chain couples TRBV12-3 or TRBV12-4 to TRBJ1-3; D call uncertain. The CDR3 has 13 amino acids. V was shortened by 3 bases and J by 0 bases, with 3 bases between the two germline ends. CDR3 coding DNA: TGTGCCAGCAGTTTGTCCTCTGGAAACACCATATATTTT. It specifies CASSLSSGNTIYF.

V is TRBV28 and J is TRBJ1-1, with TRBD1 matching 7 bases. Trimming removed 5 bases from V and 1 base from J; junction bases left unmatched: 10. CDR3 size: 16 residues. Per germline, CDR1 MDHEN and CDR2 SYDVKM. The CDR3 region is CASSPNRGSPNTEAFF. DNA for the CDR3: TGTGCCAGCAGTCCGAACAGGGGCAGTCCGAACACTGAAGCTTTCTTT.

The chain recombines TRBV4-1 with TRBJ1-6; D gene uncertain. V lost 1 base and J 7 bases, leaving 11 bases between the germline ends. Germline CDR1 reads MGHRA; CDR2 reads YSYEKL. This CDR3 spans 15 amino acids. The CDR3 reads CASSQGPEVNSPLHF. Here the CDR3 DNA reads TGCGCCAGCAGCCAAGGCCCCGAGGTAAATTCACCCCTCCACTTT.

Concerning this clone: At one boundary the junction diverges from the germline segment, which might be a read error. This chain uses TRBV11-2 with TRBJ1-2, with D possibly matching TRBD1 (5 bases). In germline, CDR1 is SGHAT, CDR2 FQNNGV. The CDR3 loop spans 13 amino acids. In DNA, the CDR3 is TGTGCCAGCAGCTTAGATGAAGGGGTTCGACTTCTCTTC. Translation: CASSLDEGVRLLF.

The chain uses TRBV5-4 and TRBJ1-2, with D tentatively TRBD1 (5 bases). From germline, CDR1 is SGHNT and CDR2 YYREEE (reference sequence). V lost 4 bases to trimming and J lost 7 bases, with 26 bases between them. The CDR3 totals 17 residues. Here the CDR3 DNA reads TGTGCCAGCAGCATAGAGGGGATTAGGGTGGAAAGTGTTGGCTACACCTTC. Translation: CASSIEGIRVESVGYTF.

Concerning this clone: Other DNA sequences within the sample encode an identical CDR3. This rearrangement joins TRBV5-1 to TRBJ1-2; 10 bases line up with TRBD1. Germline lookup yields CDR1 SGHRS and CDR2 YFSETQ. The CDR3 spans 14 residues. The V segment lost 10 bases and the J segment 3 bases; nucleotides outside the gene matches: 9. The CDR3 DNA is TGCGCCTCCAACTCTGGGACAGGGGACTATGGCTACACCTTC. Translation: CASNSGTGDYGYTF.

This clone has only a few counts. The chain uses TRBV5-6 and TRBJ2-7; no definite D call. The CDR3 loop spans 13 amino acids. Germline CDR1 SGHDT, CDR2 YYEEEE. V shed 4 bases and J shed 4 bases, with 12 bases lying between them. CDR3 in DNA: TGTGCCAGCAGCCTGCCGCAGACATACGAGCAGTACTTC. Protein product: CASSLPQTYEQYF.

This rearrangement joins TRBV5-1 to TRBJ2-7; possible D gene TRBD2, 5 bases. This CDR3 region has 14 residues. The germline V gene encodes CDR1 SGHRS and CDR2 YFSETQ. Between the trimmed V and J ends, which lost 4 bases and 4 bases, there was a span of 15 bases. CDR3 sequence (DNA): TGCGCCAGCAGCACGGACCCGGGCGGGTACGAGCAGTACTTC. It encodes CASSTDPGGYEQYF.

This chain links TRBV7-9 with TRBJ2-3; unclear D gene. Germline assignment: CDR1 SEHNR and CDR2 FQNEAQ (reference sequence). V dropped 5 bases and J dropped 9 bases, with 9 bases sitting between them. This CDR3 has 11 amino acids. The CDR3 sequence: CASSPQGTQYF. The CDR3 region has the DNA TGTGCCAGCAGCCCTCAAGGGACGCAGTATTTT.

The chain uses TRBV28 and TRBJ1-1, with D uncertain. Trimming pared 6 bases from V and 12 bases from J, leaving 23 bases between. Looked up from germline, CDR1 is MDHEN and CDR2 is SYDVKM. CDR3 size: 14 residues. The DNA of the CDR3 is TGTGCCAGCAGCTTTTCCCCTCCACCCCCGCCTCCTTTCTTT. Amino acids: CASSFSPPPPPPFF.

The chain employs TRBV29-1 and TRBJ1-6, with TRBD1 as a possible D gene (5 bases). With 7 bases removed from V and 10 bases from J, the gap between germline ends came to 20 bases. CDR1 SQVTM and CDR2 ANQGSEA come from the germline V gene. The CDR3 spans 14 residues. The CDR3 loop reads CSATDGTGSSPLHF. CDR3 sequence (DNA): TGCAGCGCTACAGACGGGACCGGGTCGTCACCCCTCCACTTT.

The rearrangement joins TRBV28 to TRBJ2-3, with a weak D call TRBD1 (6 bases). Germline V lookup: CDR1 MDHEN, CDR2 SYDVKM. The germline V and J ends were trimmed by 6 bases and 12 bases, with 19 bases remaining between them. The CDR3 is made up of 13 amino acids. The CDR3 loop reads CASSSGTPFPQYF. CDR3 DNA: TGTGCCAGCAGCTCCGGGACACCCTTTCCACAGTATTTT.

The V call is TRBV9, the J call TRBJ1-4; 7 positions agree with TRBD1. Germline V CDR1 and CDR2: SGDLS, YYNGEE. Trimming cost V 0 bases and J 7 bases; bases outside gene matches: 3. The CDR3 length is 14 residues. CDR3 sequence (DNA): TGTGCCAGCAGCGTAGGACAGGGTGGTGAAAAACTGTTTTTT. It specifies CASSVGQGGEKLFF.

The chain uses TRBV19 and TRBJ1-1; 7 bases line up with TRBD1. This CDR3 region has 16 residues. V trimming: 5 bases; J trimming: 6 bases; junction bases outside the gene matches: 15. The germline gives CDR1 LNHDA, CDR2 SQIVND (reference sequence). The CDR3 loop reads CASSLPRGDRAAEAFF. Here the CDR3 DNA reads TGTGCCAGTAGTCTCCCCAGGGGAGACAGGGCTGCTGAAGCTTTCTTT.

This chain links TRBV3-1 (or the pseudogene TRBV3-2) with TRBJ2-1, with 10 bases matching TRBD2. The CDR3 spans 16 residues. Germline V gene sequence: CDR1 LGHDT, CDR2 YNNKEL (reference sequence). The V and J ends lost 2 bases and 10 bases, in that order; junction bases with no gene match: 11. CDR3 region: CASSQQPPGLAPEQFF. For the CDR3, the DNA is TGTGCCAGCAGCCAACAACCTCCGGGACTAGCGCCCGAGCAGTTCTTC.

The V and J genes are TRBV3-1 (or the pseudogene TRBV3-2) and TRBJ2-2; 8 bases are shared with TRBD1. The CDR3 extends over 14 amino acids. With V trimmed by 3 bases and J by 6 bases, 3 bases remained unmatched. CDR1 and CDR2 from the germline V gene are LGHDT and YNNKEL (reference sequence). CDR3 region: CASSHGQGAGELFF. CDR3 in DNA: TGTGCCAGCAGCCACGGACAGGGTGCCGGGGAGCTGTTTTTT.